This record concerns one T cell receptor (beta chain) sequence. Germline V gives CDR1 ENHRY, CDR2 SYGVKD. The CDR3 runs 13 residues. The germline V and J ends were trimmed by 5 bases and 8 bases, with 15 bases remaining between them. These data come from a study of control samples from healthy donors and cancer patients. TCRdb's table, derived via immunoSEQ multiplex PCR, lists solely in-frame clones and lacks some. The sample lists 70,000 to 90,000 clones, 85% to 95% seen once, with around 4.5% in the top ten. The rearrangement links TRBV10-3 to TRBJ1-1; no firm D call. The sequencing input was blood. This TCR was recovered from a woman between 18 and 29 years old in good health. The CDR3: CAISTEGLREAFF. The CDR3 DNA reads TGTGCCATCAGTACCGAAGGCTTAAGGGAAGCTTTCTTT.